A single sample is the source of the 2 T cell receptor beta chains below, sequenced in a study of CD8 T cells in Susac syndrome. Random-hexamer reverse transcription was applied to roughly 0.5 to 1 ug RNA. TCRdb recomputed calls from the immunoSEQ multiplex PCR reads with MiXCR, one row per CDR3 protein. The sample contains 170,000 or so distinct CDR3 sequences, roughly 95% of which appear only once. Sequenced material: CD8+ T cells from PBMCs. The receptors were gathered from a human donor with multiple sclerosis.

The V and J genes are TRBV27 and TRBJ2-6; D may be TRBD2 (5 bases). The V end was cut by 8 bases, the J end by 4 bases, with 9 bases between. The germline V gene has CDR1 MNHEY and CDR2 SMNVEV (reference sequence). The CDR3 is made up of 13 amino acids. CDR3 in amino acids: CASRRRGANVLTF. In DNA, the CDR3 is TGTGCCAGCCGGAGGAGAGGGGCCAACGTCCTGACTTTC.

The rearrangement joins TRBV7-9 to TRBJ2-7, with a possible D match to TRBD1 (5 bases). This CDR3 contains 12 residues. V was clipped by 4 bases and J by 3 bases, with 7 bases between them. The germline V gene has CDR1 SEHNR and CDR2 FQNEAQ (reference sequence). CDR3 in amino acids: CASSSTVYEQYF. In DNA, the CDR3 is TGTGCCAGCAGCTCGACAGTCTACGAGCAGTACTTC.